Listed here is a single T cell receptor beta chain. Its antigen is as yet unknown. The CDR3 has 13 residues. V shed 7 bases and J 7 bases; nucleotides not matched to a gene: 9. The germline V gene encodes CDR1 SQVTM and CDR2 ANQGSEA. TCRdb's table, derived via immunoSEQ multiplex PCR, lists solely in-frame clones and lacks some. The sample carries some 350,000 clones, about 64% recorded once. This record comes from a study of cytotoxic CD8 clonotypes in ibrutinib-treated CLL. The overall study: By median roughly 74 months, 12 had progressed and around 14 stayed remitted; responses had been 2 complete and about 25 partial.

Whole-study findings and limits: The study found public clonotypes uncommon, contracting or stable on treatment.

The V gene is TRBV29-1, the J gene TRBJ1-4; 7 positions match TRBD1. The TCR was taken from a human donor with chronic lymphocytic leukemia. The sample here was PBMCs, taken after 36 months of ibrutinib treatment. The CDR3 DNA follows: TGCAGCGGGAGGACAGGAGCTGGTGAAAAACTGTTTTTT. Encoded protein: CSGRTGAGEKLFF.